These 12 T cell receptor beta chains came from one sample sequenced in a study of T cell clones after liver transplantation (dated by TCRdb to between 2018 and 2021). Taken with the paper, the label for time point translates to: pre-transplant. Libraries came from the immunoSEQ multiplex PCR assay. The table comes from immuneACCESS by way of TCRdb, which keeps in-frame sequences with V and J called. Part of the clones is missing from these tables; in studies checked, under half for an unresolved V gene and the rest for unknown reasons. Present in this sample are roughly 73,000 clones, approximately 80% of which were seen just once. The top ten hold around 0.66% of the sample. The sample in question was CD4+ T cells from blood, obtained before liver transplant. The receptor set was obtained from a human donor who received a liver transplant.

V is TRBV9 and J is TRBJ2-2, with 7 bases lining up with TRBD2. Germline trimming cut 0 bases from V and 5 bases from J; bases unmatched to any gene: 7. Germline loops: CDR1 SGDLS, CDR2 YYNGEE. There are 16 residues in the CDR3. The CDR3 here is CASSVDAGVRTGELFF. The CDR3 DNA follows: TGTGCCAGCAGCGTAGATGCGGGAGTGCGAACCGGGGAGCTGTTTTTT. Full variable domain (outside the CDR3, taken from reference TRBV9 and TRBJ2-2): DSGVTQTPKHLITATGQRVTLRCSPRSGDLSVYWYQQSLDQGLQFLIQYYNGEERAKGNILERFSAQQFPDLHSELNLSSLELGDSALYFCASSVDAGVRTGELFFGEGSRLTVL.

The table lists this clone with a few counts. J is TRBJ2-7 and V is TRBV4-1, with 10 bases lining up with TRBD2. Germline V lookup: CDR1 MGHRA, CDR2 YSYEKL. Trimming cost V 2 bases and J 4 bases; bases outside gene matches: 5. This CDR3 comprises 15 residues. CDR3 DNA sequence: TGCGCCAGCAGCCAAATGACTAGCGGGTATTACGAGCAGTACTTC. This codes for CASSQMTSGYYEQYF.

The chain joins TRBV7-6 to TRBJ1-1, with D uncertain. The CDR3 is 14 amino acids. Trimming took 1 base from V and 5 from J, leaving 11 bases between them. CDR1 and CDR2 (germline): SGHVS, FNYEAQ. CDR3 nucleotide sequence: TGTGCCAGCAGCTTAGGAGGTTTGGGAACTGAAGCTTTCTTT. Translating it yields CASSLGGLGTEAFF.

The gene calls are TRBV25-1 and TRBJ1-2; no firm D call. Deletions cut 2 bases from V and 4 bases from J, with 14 bases between. The CDR3 spans 15 residues. CDR1 and CDR2 (germline): MGHDK, SYGVNS. The DNA for the CDR3 is TGTGCCAGCAGTGAACCCGGGGAAGGAGCCTATGGCTACACCTTC. Its protein product is CASSEPGEGAYGYTF.

In DNA form, the CDR3 reads TGTGCCAGCAGCTTCTCGACCGGAAAGAGGGTTTCTGATACGCAGTATTTT. As protein: CASSFSTGKRVSDTQYF. This sequence joins TRBV7-9 and TRBJ2-3, with D tentatively TRBD2 (5 bases). CDR3 length: 17 residues. Per germline, CDR1 SEHNR and CDR2 FQNEAQ (reference sequence). Between the trimmed V and J ends, which lost 3 bases and 6 bases, there was a span of 22 bases.

The chain employs TRBV5-5 and TRBJ1-1, with a possible D match to TRBD1 (5 bases). Between the trimmed V and J ends, which lost 4 bases and 5 bases, there was a span of 12 bases. Germline lookup yields CDR1 SGHKS and CDR2 YYEKEE (reference sequence). CDR3 length equals 13 residues. This CDR3 reads CASSLGVTTEAFF. Written as DNA, the CDR3 is TGTGCCAGCAGCCTAGGGGTCACTACTGAAGCTTTCTTT. Using reference TRBV5-5 and TRBJ1-1 for the parts outside the CDR3, the full variable domain is DAGVTQSPTHLIKTRGQQVTLRCSPISGHKSVSWYQQVLGQGPQFIFQYYEKEERGRGNFPDRFSARQFPNYSSELNVNALLLGDSALYLCASSLGVTTEAFFGQGTRLTVV.

This clone appeared a few times. The J gene is TRBJ2-7, the V gene TRBV4-1; D ambiguous. Trimming stripped 1 base from V and 2 bases from J, with 12 bases between. Germline-derived CDR1 and CDR2 are MGHRA and YSYEKL. CDR3 length: 15 residues. In nucleotides, the CDR3 is TGCGCCAGCAGCCAAGTCTTGGGCGGACCCTACGAGCAGTACTTC. Translation gives CASSQVLGGPYEQYF.

The chain couples TRBV2 to TRBJ2-2; a weak D match, TRBD1 (5 bases). Trimming left V 7 bases short and J 6 bases short, with 12 bases between. This CDR3 comprises 13 residues. Germline CDR1 SNHLY, CDR2 FYNNEI. The CDR3, as DNA: TGTGCCAGCAATACGGAAGGGGCCGGGGAGCTGTTTTTT. Protein sequence: CASNTEGAGELFF.

The chain is built from TRBV4-1 and TRBJ2-4, with D perhaps being TRBD1 or TRBD2 (5 bases each). The V end lost 6 bases, the J end lost 6 bases, and 15 bases lay between the germline ends. Germline-derived CDR1 and CDR2 are MGHRA and YSYEKL. The CDR3 is made up of 14 amino acids. The CDR3 bases are TGCGCCAGCAGTGACCCGGGGACGGGAAACATTCAGTACTTC. As protein: CASSDPGTGNIQYF.

The chain joins TRBV7-8 to TRBJ1-5, with TRBD1 matching over 8 bases. The CDR3 totals 16 residues. Germline V gene data show CDR1 as SGHVS and CDR2 as FQNEAQ. The V and J ends lost 5 bases and 0 bases, in that order; junction bases with no gene match: 6. The CDR3: CASSPWTGTSNQPQHF. CDR3 bases: TGTGCCAGCAGCCCTTGGACAGGGACTAGCAATCAGCCCCAGCATTTT.

The rearrangement joins TRBV7-6 to TRBJ1-2; the match to TRBD1 covers 12 bases. This CDR3 spans 16 amino acids. The V and J ends lost 5 bases and 8 bases, in that order; junction bases with no gene match: 12. Germline V gives CDR1 SGHVS, CDR2 FNYEAQ. Here the CDR3 DNA reads TGTGCCAGCAGCCCCCTCCCGGGACAGGGGGCGGAAGGCTACACCTTC. It encodes CASSPLPGQGAEGYTF.

The rearrangement uses TRBV7-3 and TRBJ2-3; D not resolved. The V and J ends lost 4 bases and 7 bases respectively, with 6 bases between them. The CDR3 sequence is 11 residues long. Germline V gene data show CDR1 as SGHTA and CDR2 as FQGTGA. Here the CDR3 reads CASSSLYTQYF. The CDR3 DNA follows: TGTGCCAGCAGCTCACTGTATACGCAGTATTTT.